The 22 T cell receptor beta chains below all came from one sample that was sequenced in a study of T cells in Graves' hyperthyroidism and ophthalmopathy. Amplified TCR beta CDR3 regions derived from RNA transcripts. The study used the HTBI primer set for a first-round RT-PCR of the TCR CDR3. TCRdb redid the calling of the multiplex PCR reads with MiXCR, one entry per CDR3 protein. The table records around 520,000 distinct CDR3 sequences, 13% to 15% of them present only once. Source material: blood. The receptors derive from a woman younger than 35 with Graves' hyperthyroidism.

This clonotype was detected ten times or more. The chain joins TRBV12-3 or TRBV12-4 to TRBJ1-1; 11 bases line up with TRBD1. The CDR3 spans 14 residues. Trimming at V came to 5 bases and at J to 3 bases, leaving 2 bases not matched to a gene. DNA for the CDR3: TGTGCCAGCAGTGGGACAGGGGGGGACACTGAAGCTTTCTTT. As protein: CASSGTGGDTEAFF.

Many counts were recorded for this clonotype. This chain links TRBV19 with TRBJ1-5; possibly TRBD1 for D (5 bases). Trimming stripped 6 bases from V and 6 bases from J, with 12 bases between. This CDR3 is built from 13 residues. The germline V gene encodes CDR1 LNHDA and CDR2 SQIVND (reference sequence). DNA of the CDR3: TGTGCCAGTAGCGTCAAGAGGGGTCAGCCCCAGCATTTT. Protein: CASSVKRGQPQHF.

This clonotype was counted between two and nine times. The chain carries TRBV6-1 and TRBJ2-7; D gene uncertain. Germline CDR1 MNHNS, CDR2 SASEGT. The CDR3 runs to 12 residues. The CDR3 region has the DNA TGTGCCAGCAGTCTTGCCGGCTCTTATCGCAACGTC. The encoded protein is CASSLAGSYRNV.

The table lists this clonotype with many counts. The J gene is TRBJ1-2, the V gene TRBV3-1, with D possibly TRBD1 on 6 matching bases. Germline V CDR1 and CDR2: LGHDT, YNNKEL (reference sequence). CDR3 length: 13 residues. Trimming took 3 bases from V and 8 from J, leaving 13 bases between them. The DNA for the CDR3 is TGTGCCAGCAGCCAGGGTACAGGGCTGGGCTACACCTTC. Its translation: CASSQGTGLGYTF.

The genes are TRBV20-1 and TRBJ1-3; TRBD1 might be the D (5 bases). The germline CDR1 and CDR2 sequences are DFQATT and SNEGSKA (reference sequence). Trimming shortened V by 6 bases and J by 1 base, and 19 bases separated the two germline ends. The CDR3 is made up of 16 amino acids. CDR3 protein: CSAPRGGVLSGNTIYF. The CDR3 bases are TGCAGTGCCCCCCGGGGAGGGGTTCTTTCTGGAAACACCATATATTTT.

At least ten counts were recorded for this clonotype. The V and J genes are TRBV2 and TRBJ2-1; 9 bases are shared with TRBD2. V shed 3 bases, J shed 0 bases, and the junction held 6 bases outside the gene matches. Germline V gene lookup returns CDR1 SNHLY and CDR2 FYNNEI. This CDR3 is built from 17 residues. This CDR3 reads CASSDAGGPNSYNEQFF. The CDR3 nucleotides read TGTGCCAGCAGTGATGCGGGAGGGCCTAACTCCTACAATGAGCAGTTCTTC. Full variable domain (missing parts from reference TRBV2 and TRBJ2-1): EPEVTQTPSHQVTQMGQEVILRCVPISNHLYFYWYRQILGQKVEFLVSFYNNEISEKSEIFDDQFSVERPDGSNFTLKIRSTKLEDSAMYFCASSDAGGPNSYNEQFFGPGTRLTVL.

There are a few counts of this clonotype. A much bigger clone sits one base away, suggesting this may be a read error. The final CDR3 position lacks the conserved phenylalanine or tryptophan, pointing to a likely read error. The J gene is TRBJ2-7, the V gene TRBV27, with D perhaps TRBD1 (6 bases). Germline loops: CDR1 MNHEY, CDR2 SMNVEV (reference sequence). Trimming pared 8 bases from V and 2 bases from J, leaving 16 bases between. The CDR3 runs to 14 residues. CDR3 sequence: CASSPRRQAYEQYL. In DNA form, the CDR3 reads TGTGCCAGCTCCCCCCGAAGACAGGCCTACGAGCAGTACCTC.

The sample holds many counts of this clonotype. The rearrangement uses TRBV29-1 and TRBJ2-2, with a weak D call TRBD2 (6 bases). The CDR3 loop spans 15 amino acids. V shed 3 bases and J shed 0 bases, with 11 bases lying between them. The germline V gene encodes CDR1 SQVTM and CDR2 ANQGSEA. The CDR3 coding sequence is TGCAGCGTTGATGGAGGGGCGGCGAACACCGGGGAGCTGTTTTTT. Its translation: CSVDGGAANTGELFF.

Many counts were recorded for this clonotype. The gene calls are TRBV20-1 and TRBJ2-3; tentatively, D is TRBD2 (5 bases). Trimming pared 5 bases from V and 2 bases from J, leaving 8 bases between. This CDR3 is built from 12 residues. Germline-derived CDR1 and CDR2 are DFQATT and SNEGSKA (reference sequence). The chain's CDR3 is CSALRDTDTQYF. The CDR3 DNA follows: TGCAGTGCTTTACGGGACACAGATACGCAGTATTTT.

The chain recombines TRBV6-1 with TRBJ1-5, with D possibly TRBD1 on 5 matching bases. Per the germline V gene, CDR1 is MNHNS and CDR2 is SASEGT. The CDR3 is 13 amino acids. Trimming stripped 7 bases from V and 6 bases from J, with 13 bases between. Here the CDR3 reads CASNPGPGQPQHF. The CDR3, as DNA: TGTGCCAGCAACCCAGGGCCCGGTCAGCCCCAGCATTTT.

CDR3 protein: CASSLKLSRGPSTNEKLFF. CDR3 nucleotide sequence: TGTGCCAGCAGCTTAAAACTGAGTAGGGGGCCCTCAACTAATGAAAAACTGTTTTTT. The chain combines TRBV7-8 with TRBJ1-4; TRBD1 matches at 7 bases. This CDR3 is built from 19 residues. The germline gives CDR1 SGHVS, CDR2 FQNEAQ. J gave up 0 bases and V 2 bases, and 12 bases lay outside the gene matches.

In this sample, this clonotype turned up many times. The chain links TRBV6-1 to TRBJ2-5; TRBD2 is a possible D gene (5 bases). The V end lost 5 bases, the J end lost 0 bases, and 13 bases lay between the germline ends. Germline V gene lookup returns CDR1 MNHNS and CDR2 SASEGT. The CDR3 sequence is 15 residues long. The CDR3 nucleotides read TGTGCCAGCAGTAGGCGGACTCGCCACCAAGAGACCCAGTACTTC. Its translation is CASSRRTRHQETQYF.

This clonotype was seen at least ten times. The genes are TRBV12-3 or TRBV12-4 and TRBJ2-1, with TRBD2 identical over 11 bases. The junction had 6 bases not matched to a gene; V was cut back by 4 bases and J by 4 bases. The CDR3 is 16 residues long. CDR3 DNA sequence: TGTGCCAGCAGTTACCATAGCGGGGGGGAATACAATGAGCAGTTCTTC. Translation gives CASSYHSGGEYNEQFF.

The rearrangement links TRBV5-5 to TRBJ1-6; D is unclear. Germline V CDR1 and CDR2: SGHKS, YYEKEE (reference sequence). V lost 0 bases to trimming and J lost 7 bases, with 17 bases between them. The CDR3 is made up of 17 amino acids. The CDR3: CASSLGIPREFNSPLHF. The CDR3 nucleotides read TGTGCCAGCAGCTTGGGTATCCCCAGAGAATTCAATTCACCCCTCCACTTT.

This clonotype was detected many times. This chain joins TRBV6-1 and TRBJ2-3; 7 bases align to TRBD1. V trimming: 7 bases; J trimming: 3 bases; junction bases outside the gene matches: 16. The CDR3 loop spans 17 amino acids. Germline loops: CDR1 MNHNS, CDR2 SASEGT. CDR3: CASTKGVVGTVTDTQYF. The CDR3 DNA reads as TGTGCCAGCACCAAAGGGGTCGTCGGGACAGTTACAGATACGCAGTATTTT.

This clonotype occurred many times. The chain uses TRBV18 and TRBJ2-7; 9 positions agree with TRBD2. CDR1 and CDR2 from the germline V gene are KGHSH and LQKENI. This CDR3 comprises 16 residues. V was pared by 5 bases and J by 2 bases, with 10 bases of the junction left unmatched. The DNA for the CDR3 is TGTGCCAGCTCAGGCTTTGGGGCTAGCGGGGCCTACGAGCAGTACTTC. Translating gives CASSGFGASGAYEQYF.

This clonotype was picked up many times. This chain joins TRBV20-1 and TRBJ2-1; D remains unclear. V lost 0 bases and J lost 4, with 13 bases in between. This CDR3 is built from 15 residues. Germline-derived CDR1 and CDR2 are DFQATT and SNEGSKA (reference sequence). The DNA for the CDR3 is TGCAGTGCTAGAGAAGAGGAACTGGAATACAATGAGCAGTTCTTC. Encoded protein: CSAREEELEYNEQFF.

This chain links TRBV29-1 with TRBJ2-1; D may correspond to TRBD1 or TRBD2 (6 bases each). The CDR3 contains 16 residues. From germline, CDR1 is SQVTM and CDR2 ANQGSEA. The V gene lost 0 bases and the J gene lost 2 bases, with 14 bases spanning the gap. The CDR3 loop reads CSVEDPPRGAYNEQFF. As DNA, the CDR3 is TGCAGCGTTGAAGACCCCCCTAGGGGGGCCTACAATGAGCAGTTCTTC.

This clonotype was counted at least ten times. This chain uses TRBV6-2 or TRBV6-3 with TRBJ2-3; 8 bases match TRBD1. In germline, CDR1 is MNHEY, CDR2 SVGEGT. The CDR3 has 16 amino acids. Trimming removed 5 bases from V and 5 bases from J; junction bases left unmatched: 12. CDR3 amino acids: CASSHLGTGIKDTQYF. CDR3 coding DNA: TGTGCCAGCAGTCACCTTGGGACAGGAATAAAAGATACGCAGTATTTT.

This clonotype occurred many times. This chain uses TRBV7-8 with TRBJ2-3; TRBD2 is a possible D gene (6 bases). V was clipped by 2 bases and J by 1 base, with 13 bases between them. This CDR3 comprises 16 residues. Germline V gene data show CDR1 as SGHVS and CDR2 as FQNEAQ. The CDR3 loop reads CASSLSSGLGTDTQYF. The CDR3 nucleotides read TGTGCCAGCAGCTTATCCAGCGGGCTGGGCACAGATACGCAGTATTTT.

There are a few counts of this clonotype. Written as DNA, the CDR3 is TGTGCCAGTACTGGGACTACAAACAATGAGCAGTTCTTC. This gives the protein CASTGTTNNEQFF. The chain couples TRBV19 to TRBJ2-1; the match to TRBD2 covers 7 bases. The CDR3 length is 13 residues. V lost 7 bases to trimming and J lost 5 bases; unmatched junction nucleotides: 5. The V gene's germline CDR1 is LNHDA and CDR2 SQIVND (reference sequence).

The V gene is TRBV6-5, the J gene TRBJ2-2; TRBD2 aligns across 14 bases. The CDR3 has 18 residues. The germline V gene encodes CDR1 MNHEY and CDR2 SVGAGI. The V segment lost 0 bases and the J segment 7 bases; nucleotides outside the gene matches: 7. CDR3 bases: TGTGCCAGCAGTTACTCTTCGGGACTAGCGGGAGTAGGCGGGGAGCTGTTTTTT. Translating gives CASSYSSGLAGVGGELFF.